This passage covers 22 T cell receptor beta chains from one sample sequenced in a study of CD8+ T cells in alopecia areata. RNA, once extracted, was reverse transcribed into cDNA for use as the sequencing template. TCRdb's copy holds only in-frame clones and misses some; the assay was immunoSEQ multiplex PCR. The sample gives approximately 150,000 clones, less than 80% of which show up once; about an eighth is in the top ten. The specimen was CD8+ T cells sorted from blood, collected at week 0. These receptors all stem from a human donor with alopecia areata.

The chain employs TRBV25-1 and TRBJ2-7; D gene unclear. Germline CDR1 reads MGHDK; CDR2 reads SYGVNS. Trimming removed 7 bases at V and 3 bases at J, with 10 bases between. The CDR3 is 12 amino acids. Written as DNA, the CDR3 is TGTGCCAGCACCGTGGAAGGCTACGAGCAGTACTTC. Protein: CASTVEGYEQYF.

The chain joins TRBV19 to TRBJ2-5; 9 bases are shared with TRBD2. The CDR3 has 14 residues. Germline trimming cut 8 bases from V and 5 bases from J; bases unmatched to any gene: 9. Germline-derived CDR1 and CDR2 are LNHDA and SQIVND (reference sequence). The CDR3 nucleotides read TGTGCCAGTTCCTCCGGGACTAGCTTTGAGACCCAGTACTTC. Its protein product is CASSSGTSFETQYF. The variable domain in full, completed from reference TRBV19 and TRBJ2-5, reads DGGITQSPKYLFRKEGQNVTLSCEQNLNHDAMYWYRQDPGQGLRLIYYSQIVNDFQKGDIAEGYSVSREKKESFPLTVTSAQKNPTAFYLCASSSGTSFETQYFGPGTRLLVL.

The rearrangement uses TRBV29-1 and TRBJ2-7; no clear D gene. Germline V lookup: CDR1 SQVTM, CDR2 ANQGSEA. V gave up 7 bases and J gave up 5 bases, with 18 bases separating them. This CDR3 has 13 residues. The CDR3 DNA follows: TGCAGCGCCCAAGGGATTCGCGGAGACGAGCAGTACTTC. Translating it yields CSAQGIRGDEQYF.

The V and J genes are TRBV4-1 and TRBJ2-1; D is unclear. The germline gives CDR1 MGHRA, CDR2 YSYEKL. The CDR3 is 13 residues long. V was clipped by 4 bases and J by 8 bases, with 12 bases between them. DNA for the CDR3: TGCGCCAGCAGCCTTCGGGCCTCGGATGAGCAGTTCTTC. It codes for CASSLRASDEQFF.

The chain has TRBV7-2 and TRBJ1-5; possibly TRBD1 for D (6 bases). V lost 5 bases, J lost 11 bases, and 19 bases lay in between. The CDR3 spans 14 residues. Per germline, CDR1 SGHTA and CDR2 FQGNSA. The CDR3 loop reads CASSEGPYRAAQHF. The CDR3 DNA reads TGTGCCAGCAGCGAGGGGCCCTACAGGGCAGCCCAGCATTTT.

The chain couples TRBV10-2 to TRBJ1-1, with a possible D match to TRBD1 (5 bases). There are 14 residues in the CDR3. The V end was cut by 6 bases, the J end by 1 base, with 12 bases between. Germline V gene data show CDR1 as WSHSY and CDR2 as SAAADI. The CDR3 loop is CASRQLDRNTEAFF. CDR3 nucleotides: TGCGCCAGCAGGCAGCTCGACAGGAACACTGAAGCTTTCTTT.

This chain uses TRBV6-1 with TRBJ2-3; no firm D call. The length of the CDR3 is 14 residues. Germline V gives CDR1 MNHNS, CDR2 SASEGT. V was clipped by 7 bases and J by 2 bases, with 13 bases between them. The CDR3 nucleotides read TGTGCCAGCAAAAAGGGAATCACCACAGATACGCAGTATTTT. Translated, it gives CASKKGITTDTQYF.

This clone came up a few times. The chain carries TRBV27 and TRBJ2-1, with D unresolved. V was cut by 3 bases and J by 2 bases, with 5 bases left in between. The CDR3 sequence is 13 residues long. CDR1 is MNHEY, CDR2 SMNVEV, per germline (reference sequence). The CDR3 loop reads CASSLVAYNEQFF. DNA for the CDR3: TGTGCCAGCAGTTTGGTGGCCTACAATGAGCAGTTCTTC.

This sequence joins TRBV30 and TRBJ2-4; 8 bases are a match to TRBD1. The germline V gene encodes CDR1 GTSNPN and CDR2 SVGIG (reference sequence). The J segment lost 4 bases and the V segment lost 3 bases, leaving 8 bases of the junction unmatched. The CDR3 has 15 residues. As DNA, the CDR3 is TGTGCCTGGAGCGCCGGGACAGGACTAAAAAACATTCAGTACTTC. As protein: CAWSAGTGLKNIQYF.

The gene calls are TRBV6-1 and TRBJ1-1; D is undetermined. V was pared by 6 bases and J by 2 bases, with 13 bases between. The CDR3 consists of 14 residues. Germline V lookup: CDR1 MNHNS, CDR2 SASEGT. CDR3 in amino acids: CASSRLVVNTEAFF. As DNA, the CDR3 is TGTGCCAGCAGCCGCCTGGTGGTAAACACTGAAGCTTTCTTT.

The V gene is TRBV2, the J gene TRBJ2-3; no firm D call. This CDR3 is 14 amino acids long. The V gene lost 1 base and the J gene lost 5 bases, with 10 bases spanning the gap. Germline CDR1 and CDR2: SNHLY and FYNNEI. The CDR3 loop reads CASSEGFGRDTQYF. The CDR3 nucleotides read TGTGCCAGCAGTGAAGGATTCGGACGAGATACGCAGTATTTT.

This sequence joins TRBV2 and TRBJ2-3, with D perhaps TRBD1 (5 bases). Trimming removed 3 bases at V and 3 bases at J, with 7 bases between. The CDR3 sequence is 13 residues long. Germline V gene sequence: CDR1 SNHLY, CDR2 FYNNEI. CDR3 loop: CASSDAGTDTQYF. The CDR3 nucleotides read TGTGCCAGCAGTGATGCAGGGACAGATACGCAGTATTTT.

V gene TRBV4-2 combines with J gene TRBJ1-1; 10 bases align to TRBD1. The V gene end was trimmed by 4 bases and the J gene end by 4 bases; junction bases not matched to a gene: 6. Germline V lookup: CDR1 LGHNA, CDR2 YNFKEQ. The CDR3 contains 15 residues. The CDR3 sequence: CASSPGTGARTEAFF. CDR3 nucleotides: TGTGCCAGCAGCCCTGGGACAGGGGCTCGCACTGAAGCTTTCTTT.

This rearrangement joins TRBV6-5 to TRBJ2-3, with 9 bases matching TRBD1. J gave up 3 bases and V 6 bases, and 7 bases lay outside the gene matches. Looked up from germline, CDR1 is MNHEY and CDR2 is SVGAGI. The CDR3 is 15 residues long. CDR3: CASRSGTGWTDTQYF. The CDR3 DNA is TGTGCCAGCAGATCCGGGACAGGGTGGACAGATACGCAGTATTTT.

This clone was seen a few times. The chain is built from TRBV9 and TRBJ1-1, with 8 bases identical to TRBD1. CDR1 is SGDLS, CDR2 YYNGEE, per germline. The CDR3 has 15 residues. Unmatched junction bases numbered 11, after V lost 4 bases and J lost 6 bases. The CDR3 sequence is CASSSRPDRGPEAFF. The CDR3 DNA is TGTGCCAGCAGCTCGCGACCCGACAGGGGACCTGAAGCTTTCTTT.

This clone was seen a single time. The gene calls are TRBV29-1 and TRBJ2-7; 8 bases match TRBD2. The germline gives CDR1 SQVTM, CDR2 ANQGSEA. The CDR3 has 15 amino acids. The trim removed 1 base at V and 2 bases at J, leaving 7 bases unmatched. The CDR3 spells CSVEGLERGTYEQYF. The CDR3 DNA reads TGCAGCGTTGAAGGGTTGGAGCGGGGGACCTACGAGCAGTACTTC.

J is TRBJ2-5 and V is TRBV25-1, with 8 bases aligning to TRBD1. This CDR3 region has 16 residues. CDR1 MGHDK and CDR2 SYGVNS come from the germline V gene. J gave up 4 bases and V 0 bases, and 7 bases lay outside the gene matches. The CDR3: CASSEYGQGARETQYF. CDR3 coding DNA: TGTGCCAGCAGTGAATATGGCCAGGGGGCGAGAGAGACCCAGTACTTC. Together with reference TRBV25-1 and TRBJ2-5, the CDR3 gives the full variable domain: EADIYQTPRYLVIGTGKKITLECSQTMGHDKMYWYQQDPGMELHLIHYSYGVNSTEKGDLSSESTVSRIRTEHFPLTLESARPSHTSQYLCASSEYGQGARETQYFGPGTRLLVL.

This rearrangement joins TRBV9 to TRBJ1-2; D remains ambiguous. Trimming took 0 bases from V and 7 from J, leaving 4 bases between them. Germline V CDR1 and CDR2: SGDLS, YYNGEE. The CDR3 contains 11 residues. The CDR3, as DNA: TGTGCCAGCAGCGTAGAGGGTGGCTACACCTTC. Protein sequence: CASSVEGGYTF.

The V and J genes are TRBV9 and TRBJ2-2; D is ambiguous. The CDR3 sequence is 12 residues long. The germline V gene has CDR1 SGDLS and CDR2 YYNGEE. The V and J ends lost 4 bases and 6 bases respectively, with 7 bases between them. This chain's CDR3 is CASSPRAGELFF. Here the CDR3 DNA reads TGTGCCAGCAGCCCACGGGCCGGGGAGCTGTTTTTT.

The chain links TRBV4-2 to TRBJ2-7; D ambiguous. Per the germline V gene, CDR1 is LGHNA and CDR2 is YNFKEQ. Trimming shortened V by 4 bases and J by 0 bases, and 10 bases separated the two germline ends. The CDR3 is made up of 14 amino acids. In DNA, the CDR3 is TGTGCCAGCAGCCCTGAGTTCCACTCCTACGAGCAGTACTTC. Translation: CASSPEFHSYEQYF.

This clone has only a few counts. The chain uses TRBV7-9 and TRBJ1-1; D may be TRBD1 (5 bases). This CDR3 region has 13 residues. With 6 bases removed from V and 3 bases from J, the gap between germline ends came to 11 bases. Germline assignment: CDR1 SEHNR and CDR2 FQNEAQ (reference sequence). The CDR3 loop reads CASSSRVDTEAFF. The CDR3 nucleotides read TGTGCCAGCAGTTCCAGGGTGGACACTGAAGCTTTCTTT.

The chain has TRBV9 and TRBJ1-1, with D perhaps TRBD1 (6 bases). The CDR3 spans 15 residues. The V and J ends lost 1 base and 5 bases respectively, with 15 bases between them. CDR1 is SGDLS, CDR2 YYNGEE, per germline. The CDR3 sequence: CASSVPQGPRTEAFF. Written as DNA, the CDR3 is TGTGCCAGCAGCGTACCACAGGGCCCAAGGACTGAAGCTTTCTTT.